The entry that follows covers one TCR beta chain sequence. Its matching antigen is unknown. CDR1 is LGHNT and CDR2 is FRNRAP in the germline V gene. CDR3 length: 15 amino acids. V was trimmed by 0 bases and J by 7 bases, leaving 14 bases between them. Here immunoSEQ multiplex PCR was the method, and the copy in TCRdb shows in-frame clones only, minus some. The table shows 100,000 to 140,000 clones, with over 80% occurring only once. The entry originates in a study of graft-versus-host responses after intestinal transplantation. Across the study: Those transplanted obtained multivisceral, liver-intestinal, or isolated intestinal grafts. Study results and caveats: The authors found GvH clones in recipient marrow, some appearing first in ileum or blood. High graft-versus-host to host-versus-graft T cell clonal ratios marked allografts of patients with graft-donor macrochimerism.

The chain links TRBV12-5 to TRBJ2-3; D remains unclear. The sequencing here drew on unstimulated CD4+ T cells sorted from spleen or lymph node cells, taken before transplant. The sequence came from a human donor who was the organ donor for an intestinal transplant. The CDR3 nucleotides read TGTGCTAGTGGTTTGGTATTGGGTAAAGGAAATACGCAGTATTTT. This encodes CASGLVLGKGNTQYF.